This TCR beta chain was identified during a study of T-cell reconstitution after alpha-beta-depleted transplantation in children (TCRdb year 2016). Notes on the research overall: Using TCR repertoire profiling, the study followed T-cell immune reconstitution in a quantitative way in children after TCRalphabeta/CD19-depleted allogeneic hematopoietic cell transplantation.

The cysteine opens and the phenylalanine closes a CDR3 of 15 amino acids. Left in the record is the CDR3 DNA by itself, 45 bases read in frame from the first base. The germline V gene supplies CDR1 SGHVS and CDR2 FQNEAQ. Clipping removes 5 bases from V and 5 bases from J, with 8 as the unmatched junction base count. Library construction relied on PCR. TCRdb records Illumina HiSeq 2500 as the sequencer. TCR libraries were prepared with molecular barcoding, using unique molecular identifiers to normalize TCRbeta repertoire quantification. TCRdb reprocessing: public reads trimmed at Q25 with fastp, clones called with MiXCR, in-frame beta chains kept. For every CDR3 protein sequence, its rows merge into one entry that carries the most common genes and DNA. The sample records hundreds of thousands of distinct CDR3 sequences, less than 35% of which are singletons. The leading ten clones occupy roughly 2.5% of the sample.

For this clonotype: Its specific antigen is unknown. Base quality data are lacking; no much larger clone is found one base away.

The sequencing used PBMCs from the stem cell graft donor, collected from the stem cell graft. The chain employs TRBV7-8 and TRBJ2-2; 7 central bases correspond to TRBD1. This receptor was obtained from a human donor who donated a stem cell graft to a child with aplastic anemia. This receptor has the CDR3 CASSEQGILTGELFF. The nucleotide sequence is TGTGCCAGCAGCGAACAGGGGATTTTGACCGGGGAGCTGTTTTTT.